This T cell receptor (beta chain) was obtained from a study of blood T cell repertoires in COVID-19. Study background: Both acute and convalescent COVID-19 samples were obtained from the United States, Italy and Spain. Sample material is recorded as cDNA or gDNA derived from T cells, B-cell-depleted T cells, or PBMCs.

The trim removed 6 bases at V and 4 bases at J, leaving 0 bases unmatched. CDR3 length: 12 residues. A single count supports this clone. The authors' processing: Nucleated cell number was recorded as an estimate derived from reference gene primer amplification. Profiling relied on immunoSEQ multiplex PCR, and the TCRdb table lists in-frame clones only, not all of them. The V and J calls and clone size are taken from that table; D and trimming were inferred from the DNA. Among 130,000 to 150,000 clones listed, roughly 86% were seen once. This sequence was found in a woman aged 50 to 60 with acute or convalescent COVID-19. The sequencing input was peripheral blood. This rearrangement joins TRBV12-3 or TRBV12-4 to TRBJ1-5; 7 bases map to TRBD1. DNA for the CDR3: TGTGCCAGCAGACAGGGGAATCAGCCCCAGCATTTT. This sequence encodes CASRQGNQPQHF.